This passage covers 3 T cell receptor beta chains from one sample sequenced in a study of identical twins. In TCRdb, the 5' RACE reads were re-called with MiXCR into one record per CDR3 protein. Among around 1.7 million distinct CDR3 sequences, about 30% were seen once, and the ten largest hold about 0.27%. Sequencing input: cord blood. Receptor source: a newborn girl in good health.

The chain links TRBV7-9 to TRBJ1-2; D unresolved. From germline, CDR1 is SEHNR and CDR2 FQNEAQ (reference sequence). Trimming pared 0 bases from V and 5 bases from J, leaving 10 bases between. The length of the CDR3 is 14 residues. DNA for the CDR3: TGTGCCAGCAGCTTAGCCAGCACCCAATATGGCTACACCTTC. Amino acids: CASSLASTQYGYTF.

In this sample, this clonotype turned up a few times. The chain uses TRBV20-1 and TRBJ2-7, with D possibly being TRBD2 (5 bases). V dropped 5 bases and J dropped 3 bases, with 11 bases sitting between them. The CDR3 extends over 12 amino acids. Germline V gives CDR1 DFQATT, CDR2 SNEGSKA (reference sequence). In DNA, the CDR3 is TGCAGTGCTTCGGGGTATCACTACGAGCAGTACTTC. The encoded protein is CSASGYHYEQYF.

This clonotype occurred a few times. The chain joins TRBV4-1 to TRBJ1-4, with D possibly matching TRBD1 (6 bases). The CDR3 has 15 residues. The V end was cut by 4 bases, the J end by 6 bases, with 15 bases between. Germline CDR1 is MGHRA and CDR2 is YSYEKL. CDR3 residues: CASSRFTGNDEKLFF. The CDR3 coding sequence is TGCGCCAGCAGCCGATTTACAGGGAATGATGAAAAACTGTTTTTT.